The 15 T cell receptor beta chains below come from one sample, sequenced in a study of T cells in Graves' hyperthyroidism and ophthalmopathy. The CDR3 regions of TCR beta were amplified from RNA transcripts. HTBI primers were the set used in a first-round RT-PCR of the TCR CDR3. TCRdb passed the multiplex PCR reads through MiXCR, listing each CDR3 protein once. Seen here are around 500,000 distinct CDR3 sequences, approximately 23% observed once, and the top ten hold about 49%. The sequenced sample consisted of blood. Source of these receptors: a woman aged 70-85 years with Graves' ophthalmopathy.

The rearrangement joins TRBV20-1 to TRBJ2-7; D unresolved. Looked up from germline, CDR1 is DFQATT and CDR2 is SNEGSKA (reference sequence). The CDR3 consists of 12 residues. V was pared by 5 bases and J by 2 bases, with 10 bases between. DNA for the CDR3: TGCAGTGCTTTGGGTCCCACCTACGAGCAGTACTTC. Its protein is CSALGPTYEQYF.

In DNA, the CDR3 is TGTGCCAGCAGTGGGGGACAGGGCTTCGCTCCGCAGTATTTT. It specifies CASSGGQGFAPQYF. This chain connects TRBV6-1 to TRBJ2-3; the match to TRBD1 covers 9 bases. The CDR3 runs 14 residues. V trimming: 4 bases; J trimming: 10 bases; junction bases outside the gene matches: 9. Germline lookup yields CDR1 MNHNS and CDR2 SASEGT.

This clonotype was detected ten times or more. The chain is built from TRBV10-3 and TRBJ2-7; 8 nucleotides agree with TRBD1. The CDR3 length is 15 residues. The ends lost 6 bases at V and 2 bases at J; junction bases unmatched: 9. Germline V gene lookup returns CDR1 ENHRY and CDR2 SYGVKD. For the CDR3, the DNA is TGTGCCATCAGAAAGGTGGAGGACAGGGCCTACGAGCAGTACTTC. Protein: CAIRKVEDRAYEQYF.

As DNA, the CDR3 is TGTGCCAGCAGCCAAGGGAGTTTGGGGCAGTTCTTC. It yields the protein CASSQGSLGQFF. The J gene is TRBJ2-1, the V gene TRBV4-2, with unresolved D. The CDR3 length is 12 residues. The V gene's germline CDR1 is LGHNA and CDR2 YNFKEQ. The germline V and J ends were trimmed by 1 base and 12 bases, with 10 bases remaining between them.

This clonotype was observed a handful of times. V and J are TRBV20-1 and TRBJ1-1, with TRBD1 matching over 9 bases. J lost 5 bases, V lost 7 bases, and 8 bases had no gene match. This CDR3 has 13 residues. Germline values: CDR1 DFQATT, CDR2 SNEGSKA (reference sequence). The CDR3 sequence: CSVGTGWGTEAFF. The CDR3 DNA is TGCAGTGTTGGGACAGGGTGGGGAACTGAAGCTTTCTTT.

This clonotype was observed a few times. CDR3 region: CASSGAPTGGEAFF. For the CDR3, the DNA is TGCGCCAGCAGCGGGGCGCCAACTGGGGGTGAAGCTTTCTTT. The chain carries TRBV5-1 and TRBJ1-1; possible D gene TRBD1, 5 bases. Germline V CDR1 and CDR2: SGHRS, YFSETQ. V lost 4 bases to trimming and J lost 7 bases, with 17 bases between them. This CDR3 comprises 14 residues.

The chain carries TRBV3-1 and TRBJ1-4; the D is unclear. The CDR3 is 15 residues long. The germline CDR1 and CDR2 sequences are LGHDT and YNNKEL (reference sequence). V dropped 4 bases and J dropped 8 bases, with 17 bases sitting between them. The CDR3 DNA follows: TGTGCCAGCAGCCCCCGTCTGTTTAGAGAGGAAAAACTGTTTTTT. Translation: CASSPRLFREEKLFF.

The rearrangement joins TRBV19 to TRBJ2-7; perhaps TRBD1 as D (6 bases). The CDR3 is made up of 15 amino acids. The V end lost 3 bases, the J end lost 1 base, and 13 bases lay between the germline ends. Germline V gene data show CDR1 as LNHDA and CDR2 as SQIVND (reference sequence). CDR3 nucleotides: TGTGCCAGTAGTATGGCCAGGGGCTCGTCCTACGAGCAGTACTTC. Its protein product is CASSMARGSSYEQYF.

The CDR3 DNA is TGTGCCGGTTACTTTTCCCGTGGCTACACCTTC. This encodes CAGYFSRGYTF. The chain links TRBV30 to TRBJ1-2; no definite D call. Germline V gene data show CDR1 as GTSNPN and CDR2 as SVGIG (reference sequence). The CDR3 is 11 residues long. V was cut by 8 bases and J by 7 bases, with 14 bases left in between.

There are a few counts of this clonotype. The chain combines TRBV7-9 with TRBJ1-2; D is unclear. The CDR3 is 12 residues long. Per the germline V gene, CDR1 is SEHNR and CDR2 is FQNEAQ (reference sequence). V was clipped by 1 base and J by 8 bases, with 8 bases between them. The CDR3 loop is CASSLVPGGYTF. The CDR3 DNA reads TGTGCCAGCAGCTTAGTTCCGGGAGGCTACACCTTC.

V and J are TRBV30 and TRBJ2-1, with 9 bases identical to TRBD1. The CDR3 runs to 15 residues. Losses at the gene ends were 1 base for V and 6 bases for J; bases not matched to a gene: 7. Per germline, CDR1 GTSNPN and CDR2 SVGIG (reference sequence). The CDR3 loop reads CAWSGGGQGRNEQFF. Here the CDR3 DNA reads TGTGCCTGGAGTGGTGGGGGACAGGGCCGCAATGAGCAGTTCTTC.

To note about this clonotype: A much bigger clone sits one base away, suggesting this may be a read error. This sequence joins TRBV28 and TRBJ2-2; perhaps D is TRBD1 or TRBD2 (5 bases each). The CDR3 extends over 20 amino acids. The germline gives CDR1 MDHEN, CDR2 SYDVKM. Trimming left V 3 bases short and J 0 bases short, with 23 bases between. Here the CDR3 reads CASSLGPQTSNEANTGELFF. The CDR3 nucleotides are TGTGCCAGCAGTTTGGGACCCCAAACCTCGAACGAAGCGAACACCGGGGAGCTGTTTTTT.

This clonotype was detected a few times. CDR3 region: CASSLTLQGGGAADTQYF. The CDR3 DNA follows: TGTGCCAGCAGTTTAACCCTACAGGGTGGAGGGGCCGCAGATACGCAGTATTTT. V is TRBV28 and J is TRBJ2-3; the D call may be TRBD1 or TRBD2 (6 bases each). Trimming left V 2 bases short and J 4 bases short, with 22 bases between. The CDR3 is 18 amino acids. From germline, CDR1 is MDHEN and CDR2 SYDVKM.

The chain has TRBV28 and TRBJ1-2; TRBD1 agrees at 9 bases. The CDR3 has 15 amino acids. The V segment lost 4 bases and the J segment 3 bases; nucleotides outside the gene matches: 6. The germline V gene has CDR1 MDHEN and CDR2 SYDVKM. CDR3 sequence reads: CASSSGGQGDYGYTF. CDR3 nucleotide sequence: TGTGCCAGCAGTTCCGGGGGACAGGGTGACTATGGCTACACCTTC.

The CDR3 loop reads CSARDFSGANVLTF. CDR3 nucleotides: TGCAGTGCTAGAGATTTCTCTGGGGCCAACGTCCTGACTTTC. V and J are TRBV20-1 and TRBJ2-6; D ambiguous. This CDR3 has 14 residues. Germline assignment: CDR1 DFQATT and CDR2 SNEGSKA (reference sequence). Trimming removed 0 bases at V and 0 bases at J, with 3 bases between.